The 30 T cell receptor delta chains below come from one sample, sequenced in a study of gammadelta T cells in human blood. TCRdb ran CATT on the RT-PCR reads. This table holds a few hundred delta-chain clones, about half found once. The sample comprised Vgamma9Vdelta2 gamma-delta T cells from infant blood. These receptors all come from a human donor.

No V gene was called, and the J gene is TRDJ3; TRDD3 reflects the table's D call only, with no check against the DNA. The length of the CDR3 is 19 residues. This CDR3 is CACDILGDTGSWDTRQMFF. For the CDR3, the DNA is TGTGCCTGTGACATACTGGGGGATACGGGATCCTGGGACACCCGACAGATGTTTTTC.

This chain links TRDV2 with TRDJ3; 12 bases agree with TRDD3. Since TCRdb gives no J gene, matching the DNA to germline was used here to assign it. The trim removed 1 base at V and 0 bases at J, leaving 6 bases unmatched. The germline CDR1 and CDR2 sequences are GEAIGNYY and EKD. The CDR3 contains 20 residues. The CDR3 here is CACDTWSGGYGSWDTRQMFF. In DNA, the CDR3 is TGTGCCTGTGACACGTGGTCTGGGGGATACGGCTCCTGGGACACCCGACAGATGTTTTTC.

Concerning this clone: TCRdb lists the protein of a much larger clone for this DNA, which differs at residue 3, so this is likely a read error; the protein given here is translated from the DNA itself. The genes are TRDV2 and TRDJ3; 12 nucleotides match TRDD3. CDR1 GEAIGNYY and CDR2 EKD come from the germline V gene. The length of the CDR3 is 21 residues. This CDR3 is CAYDAYWGIPLSSWDTRQMFF. The CDR3 nucleotides read TGTGCCTATGACGCGTACTGGGGGATACCCCTTAGCTCCTGGGACACCCGACAGATGTTTTTC.

About this clone itself: The protein TCRdb lists belongs to a much larger clone and differs from this DNA's translation at residue 17, which points to a read error; the protein shown is made from the DNA. The chain joins TRDV2 to TRDJ3, with 12 nucleotides matching TRDD3. TCRdb carries no J gene annotation; the J gene was assigned here by matching the DNA with germline. The V gene's germline CDR1 is GEAIGNYY and CDR2 EKD. The CDR3 has 21 residues. The CDR3 is CACDTWSGGYGSSWDTLQMFF. In DNA, the CDR3 is TGTGCCTGTGACACGTGGTCTGGGGGATACGGGAGCTCCTGGGACACCCTACAGATGTTTTTC.

As regards this clone: A much larger clone differs by one base, so this may be a read error. For the J gene the call is TRDJ3; the V gene lacks a call; TRDD3, the table's D call, was not compared with the DNA. This CDR3 comprises 18 residues. CDR3 in amino acids: CACDCWGIRSWDTRQMFF. CDR3 in DNA: TGTGCCTGTGACTGCTGGGGGATTAGGTCCTGGGACACCCGACAGATGTTTTTC.

This clone is labeled as hyperexpanded. V gene TRDV2 combines with J gene TRDJ3, with 8 bases fitting TRDD3. This CDR3 has 16 residues. J was trimmed by 0 bases and V by 3 bases; bases with no gene match: 0. CDR1 and CDR2 from the germline V gene are GEAIGNYY and EKD. The CDR3 nucleotides are TGTGCCTGTGACGGGATACGCTCCTGGGACACCCGACAGATGTTTTTC. Its translation: CACDGIRSWDTRQMFF.

As concerns this clone: Given a far larger clone just one base away, this is likely a sequencing read error. This chain connects TRDV2 to TRDJ3; the match to TRDD3 covers 8 bases. CDR1 GEAIGNYY and CDR2 EKD come from the germline V gene. The CDR3 sequence is 18 residues long. The CDR3 nucleotides read TGTGCCCGTGACACTAGGGGATACAGCTCCTGGGACACCCGACAGATGTTTTTC. The encoded protein is CARDTRGYSSWDTRQMFF.

As regards this clone: This likely stems from a read error, as it lies one base from a far larger clone. At the DNA level, this CDR3 is encoded by other sequences in the same sample as well. The rearrangement joins TRDV2 to TRDJ3; 12 bases match TRDD3. CDR3 length: 21 residues. Germline CDR1 and CDR2: GEAIGNYY and EKD. CDR3 residues: CACDAYWGIPLSSWDTRQMFF. The CDR3 nucleotides read TGTGCATGTGACGCGTACTGGGGGATACCCCTTAGCTCCTGGGACACCCGACAGATGTTTTTC.

The chain employs TRDV2 and TRDJ3; possible D gene TRDD3, 5 bases. TCRdb offers no J gene call, so here the DNA was matched to germline to obtain one. The CDR3 has 14 residues. Germline V gives CDR1 GEAIGNYY, CDR2 EKD. Trimming stripped 3 bases from V and 5 bases from J, with 7 bases between. The CDR3 reads CACDVLGDTRQMFF. The CDR3 DNA sequence: TGTGCCTGTGACGTACTGGGGGACACCCGACAGATGTTTTTC.

Remarks on this clone: This likely reflects a read error, since a far larger clone is one base away. The chain recombines TRDV2 with TRDJ3; 8 bases match TRDD3. TCRdb gives no J gene; it was assigned here by matching the DNA to germline. This CDR3 contains 18 residues. Losses at the gene ends were 1 base for V and 0 bases for J; bases not matched to a gene: 4. Germline CDR1 is GEAIGNYY and CDR2 is EKD. The CDR3 reads CACDTRGYSSWDTRQMFF. In DNA, the CDR3 is TGTGCCTGTGACACTAGGGGATACAGCTCCTGGGACACCCGACAGATGTTTTTC.

This clone was picked up one time. TCRdb shows a much larger clone's protein in place of this DNA's translation, and the two differ at residue 3, likely through a read error; the protein shown is translated from the DNA. The chain joins TRDV2 to TRDJ3; TRDD3 aligns across 11 bases. Here the J gene came from matching the DNA to germline, since TCRdb omits it. Germline V gene lookup returns CDR1 GEAIGNYY and CDR2 EKD. The CDR3 totals 19 residues. The DNA for the CDR3 is TGTGCCTATGACACCGTCCTGGGGGATACCTCCTGGGACACCCGACAGATGTTTTTC. As protein: CAYDTVLGDTSWDTRQMFF.

Details on this clone: Translating this DNA gives a protein that differs at residue 19 from the TCRdb one, which belongs to a much larger clone; a read error is likely, and the protein shown is this translation. The sample contains more than one DNA sequence encoding this CDR3. The chain carries TRDV2 and TRDJ3; 12 bases line up with TRDD3. The germline gives CDR1 GEAIGNYY, CDR2 EKD. CDR3 size: 21 residues. The chain's CDR3 is CACDAYWGIPLSSWDTRQLFF. Written as DNA, the CDR3 is TGTGCCTGTGACGCGTACTGGGGGATACCCCTTAGCTCCTGGGACACCCGACAGTTGTTTTTC.

This clone was found a few times. The protein given by TCRdb reflects a much larger clone and differs at residue 4 from this DNA's translation, likely from a read error; the protein shown is the DNA's translation. V is TRDV2 and J is TRDJ3; TRDD3 matches 12 bases. J was trimmed by 0 bases and V by 5 bases; bases with no gene match: 13. The CDR3 loop spans 21 amino acids. Germline CDR1 reads GEAIGNYY; CDR2 reads EKD. The CDR3 DNA follows: TGTGCCTGTGGCGCGTACTGGGGGATACCCCTTAGCTCCTGGGACACCCGACAGATGTTTTTC. Protein: CACGAYWGIPLSSWDTRQMFF.

Of note for this clone: For this DNA, TCRdb reports the protein of a much larger clone, which diverges at residue 4, most likely from a read error; the protein presented here is translated directly from the DNA. The chain couples TRDV2 to TRDJ3; 8 bases line up with TRDD3. TCRdb does not report a J gene; here it was assigned by matching the DNA to germline references. This CDR3 spans 17 amino acids. From germline, CDR1 is GEAIGNYY and CDR2 EKD. CDR3 sequence (DNA): TGTGCCTGTGGCACCTGGGGGAGCTCCTGGGACACCCGACAGATGTTTTTC. Amino acid sequence: CACGTWGSSWDTRQMFF.

This clone was found a few times. It differs at one base from a far larger clone, so likely a read error. The J gene is TRDJ1, the V gene TRDV2; TRDD3 is a possible D gene (5 bases). The CDR3 runs to 14 residues. The germline gives CDR1 GEAIGNYY, CDR2 EKD. Between the trimmed V and J ends, which lost 0 bases and 3 bases, there was a span of 10 bases. The CDR3 DNA reads TGTGCCTGTGACACCTGGGGAGACGCCGATAAACTCATCTTT. Translated: CACDTWGDADKLIF.

This clone was picked up a small number of times. TCRdb shows a much larger clone's protein in place of this DNA's translation, and the two differ at residue 11, likely through a read error; the protein shown is translated from the DNA. The chain uses TRDV2 and TRDJ3, with 11 bases that match TRDD3. TCRdb offers no J gene call, so here the DNA was matched to germline to obtain one. The J segment lost 0 bases and the V segment lost 1 base, leaving 10 bases of the junction unmatched. The V gene's germline CDR1 is GEAIGNYY and CDR2 EKD. The CDR3 loop spans 21 amino acids. The DNA for the CDR3 is TGTGCCTGTGACACGTGGTCTGGGGGATACAGGAGCTCCTGGGACACCCGACAGATGTTTTTC. Amino acids: CACDTWSGGYRSSWDTRQMFF.

This clone occurred a few times. The TCRdb record carries a much larger clone's protein, which differs from this DNA's translation at residue 11; a read error is the likely cause, and the protein listed here is the DNA translation. The chain joins TRDV2 to TRDJ3; 11 positions match TRDD3. Germline V gene lookup returns CDR1 GEAIGNYY and CDR2 EKD. V lost 0 bases and J lost 2; bases outside the gene matches: 5. This CDR3 is built from 19 residues. CDR3 DNA sequence: TGTGCCTGTGACACCGTCCTGGGGGATACCGCCTGGGACACCCGACAGATGTTTTTC. Translating it yields CACDTVLGDTAWDTRQMFF.

This clone was detected only a few times. A far larger clone lies a single base away; this is likely a read error. The J gene is TRDJ3, the V gene TRDV2, with 8 bases identical to TRDD3. The CDR3 has 17 amino acids. The junction had 7 bases not matched to a gene; V was cut back by 5 bases and J by 2 bases. Germline CDR1 and CDR2: GEAIGNYY and EKD. The CDR3 loop reads CACVPRGDTWDTRQMFF. The CDR3 nucleotides are TGTGCCTGTGTCCCACGGGGGGATACCTGGGACACCCGACAGATGTTTTTC.

Comment on this clone: TCRdb records a much larger clone's protein for this DNA, with a difference at residues 10 and 16 that likely arises from a read error; the protein given is the translation of the DNA. V is TRDV2 and J is TRDJ3, with D possibly TRDD3 on 6 matching bases. The J gene was not available in TCRdb and was assigned here by matching the DNA to germline segments. CDR1 is GEAIGNYY and CDR2 is EKD in the germline V gene. CDR3 length equals 19 residues. The CDR3: CACDTAYWGDSWDTRLMFF. The CDR3 nucleotides are TGTGCCTGTGACACCGCTTATTGGGGGGACTCCTGGGACACCCGACTGATGTTTTTC.

This clone ranks as medium-sized. The called J gene is TRDJ3, whereas the V gene has no call; the DNA was not compared with TRDD3, the D call given in the table. The CDR3 spans 18 residues. The CDR3 sequence is CACDYWGIRSWDTRQMFF. The CDR3 bases are TGTGCCTGTGACTACTGGGGGATTAGGTCCTGGGACACCCGACAGATGTTTTTC.

Concerning this clone: TCRdb's protein, taken from a much larger clone, differs from this DNA's translation at residue 7, likely owing to a read error; the protein displayed comes from the DNA. V and J are TRDV2 and TRDJ3, with TRDD3 matching over 7 bases. CDR3 size: 21 residues. V lost 3 bases and J lost 0; bases outside the gene matches: 16. Germline assignment: CDR1 GEAIGNYY and CDR2 EKD. The CDR3 spells CACDAYCGIPLSSWDTRQMFF. The CDR3 bases are TGTGCCTGTGACGCGTACTGCGGGATACCCCTTAGCTCCTGGGACACCCGACAGATGTTTTTC.

Concerning this clone itself: For this DNA, TCRdb reports the protein of a much larger clone, which diverges at residue 8, most likely from a read error; the protein presented here is translated directly from the DNA. This chain joins TRDV2 and TRDJ3; 7 nucleotides align to TRDD3. The J gene comes from matching the DNA to germline here; TCRdb lacks it. Unmatched junction bases numbered 7, after V lost 0 bases and J lost 0 bases. Per the germline V gene, CDR1 is GEAIGNYY and CDR2 is EKD. The CDR3 has 19 residues. The DNA of the CDR3 is TGTGCCTGTGACACCGTCCTGTGGGATACCTCCTGGGACACCCGACAGATGTTTTTC. Translated, it gives CACDTVLWDTSWDTRQMFF.

On this clone: The protein in TCRdb stems from a much larger clone and differs at residue 3 from this DNA's translation, likely a read error; here the protein is translated from the DNA. The V gene is TRDV2, the J gene TRDJ3; 8 bases line up with TRDD3. Germline values: CDR1 GEAIGNYY, CDR2 EKD. The CDR3 contains 17 residues. The CDR3: CASDTWGSSWDTRQMFF. In DNA form, the CDR3 reads TGTGCCAGTGACACCTGGGGGAGCTCCTGGGACACCCGACAGATGTTTTTC.

About this clone itself: A read error likely explains why the TCRdb protein, taken from a much larger clone, differs from this DNA's translation at residue 16; the protein shown is translated from the DNA. V gene TRDV2 combines with J gene TRDJ3; the match to TRDD3 covers 11 bases. TCRdb supplies no J gene; here it was assigned by aligning the nucleotide sequence to germline. Germline CDR1 reads GEAIGNYY; CDR2 reads EKD. CDR3 length: 19 amino acids. The CDR3 sequence: CACDTVLGDSSWDTRLMFF. Here the CDR3 DNA reads TGTGCCTGTGACACCGTACTGGGGGATAGCTCCTGGGACACCCGACTGATGTTTTTC.

Of note for this clone: Translating this DNA gives a protein that differs at residue 11 from the TCRdb one, which belongs to a much larger clone; a read error is likely, and the protein shown is this translation. The V gene is TRDV2, the J gene TRDJ3; TRDD3 matches 7 bases. This CDR3 region has 17 residues. From germline, CDR1 is GEAIGNYY and CDR2 EKD. CDR3 region: CACDTWGSSWATRQMFF. CDR3 coding DNA: TGTGCCTGTGACACCTGGGGGAGCTCCTGGGCCACCCGACAGATGTTTTTC.

V usage is TRDV2 and J usage is TRDJ1; TRDD3 matches 8 bases. Germline matching of the DNA provided the J gene here, since TCRdb leaves it blank. The V gene's germline CDR1 is GEAIGNYY and CDR2 EKD. The CDR3 runs to 15 residues. Unmatched junction bases numbered 2, after V lost 0 bases and J lost 0 bases. CDR3 coding DNA: TGTGCCTGTGACACCGTACTGGGGGACACCGATAAACTCATCTTT. Its translation: CACDTVLGDTDKLIF.

Details on this clone: Given a far larger clone just one base away, this is likely a sequencing read error. The gene calls are TRDV2 and TRDJ3; 11 bases are shared with TRDD3. The germline V gene encodes CDR1 GEAIGNYY and CDR2 EKD. The CDR3 runs to 19 residues. CDR3 in amino acids: CAWDTVLGDTSWDTRQMFF. The CDR3 DNA sequence: TGTGCCTGGGACACCGTCCTGGGGGATACCTCCTGGGACACCCGACAGATGTTTTTC.

Of note for this clone: With a far larger clone one base away, a read error is the likely cause. Different DNA sequences within this sample yield the same CDR3. The rearrangement uses TRDV2 and TRDJ3; 12 nucleotides align to TRDD3. The J gene was missing in TCRdb and was found by matching the end of the DNA to germline. Germline V gene data show CDR1 as GEAIGNYY and CDR2 as EKD. The CDR3 runs to 21 residues. V was pared by 1 base and J by 4 bases, with 13 bases of the junction left unmatched. CDR3 coding DNA: TGTGCCTGTGACACGTGGTCTGGGGGATACGGGAGCTCTTGGGACACCCGACAGATGTTTTTC. Residues: CACDTWSGGYGSSWDTRQMFF.

This clone was observed a few times. This likely came from a read error, as a far larger clone is one base away. The chain is built from TRDV2 and TRDJ3; 11 positions match TRDD3. Because TCRdb records no J gene, it was assigned here through a match of the DNA to germline. J was trimmed by 2 bases and V by 8 bases; bases with no gene match: 7. The CDR3 is made up of 17 amino acids. CDR1 and CDR2 from the germline V gene are GEAIGNYY and EKD. The CDR3 protein is CAYVPLGDTWDTRQMFF. The CDR3 DNA sequence: TGTGCCTATGTCCCACTGGGGGATACCTGGGACACCCGACAGATGTTTTTC.

As regards this clone: Translating this DNA gives a protein that differs at residue 17 from the TCRdb one, which belongs to a much larger clone; a read error is likely, and the protein shown is this translation. The chain joins TRDV2 to TRDJ3; the match to TRDD3 covers 12 bases. TCRdb is silent on the J gene; assignment here came from matching the DNA to germline. This CDR3 contains 21 residues. Germline lookup yields CDR1 GEAIGNYY and CDR2 EKD. CDR3 in amino acids: CACDTWSGGYGSSWDTQQMFF. The CDR3 bases are TGTGCCTGTGACACGTGGTCTGGGGGATACGGGAGCTCCTGGGACACCCAACAGATGTTTTTC.